The TCR beta chain described here comes from a study of shared clonotypes between healthy human individuals. Whole-study context: Each donor's CD4 naive and CD4 memory cells filled three plates apiece, CD8 naive two, and CD8 memory one.

Deep level was the assay's run setting. Only in-frame clones appear in the TCRdb table, and some are missing; sequencing was by immunoSEQ multiplex PCR. The repertoire consists of hundreds of thousands of clones, with 98% occurring once and the leading ten covering approximately 0.3%. CD45RO-negative cells were positively selected for CCR7, leaving out terminally differentiated effector memory CD45RA+ cells. Germline assignment: CDR1 SEHNR and CDR2 FQNEAQ (reference sequence). This CDR3 comprises 15 residues. Trimming took 5 bases from V and 3 from J; bases not matched to a gene: 5. In this sample, this clone turned up once. Its antigen is not known. The study, taken as a whole, reports: Naive CD4 clonotypes were shared across a handful of donors at 4.5% to 6.5%. The researchers took only blood, and tissue repertoires probably look different.

The source of this sequence is a young man in good health. Sequencing was performed on naive CD8+ T cells sorted from blood. The rearrangement joins TRBV7-9 to TRBJ1-5; 9 bases map to TRBD1. This CDR3 is CASSLGQGPNQPQHF. For the CDR3, the DNA is TGTGCCAGCAGCCTAGGACAGGGGCCCAATCAGCCCCAGCATTTT.